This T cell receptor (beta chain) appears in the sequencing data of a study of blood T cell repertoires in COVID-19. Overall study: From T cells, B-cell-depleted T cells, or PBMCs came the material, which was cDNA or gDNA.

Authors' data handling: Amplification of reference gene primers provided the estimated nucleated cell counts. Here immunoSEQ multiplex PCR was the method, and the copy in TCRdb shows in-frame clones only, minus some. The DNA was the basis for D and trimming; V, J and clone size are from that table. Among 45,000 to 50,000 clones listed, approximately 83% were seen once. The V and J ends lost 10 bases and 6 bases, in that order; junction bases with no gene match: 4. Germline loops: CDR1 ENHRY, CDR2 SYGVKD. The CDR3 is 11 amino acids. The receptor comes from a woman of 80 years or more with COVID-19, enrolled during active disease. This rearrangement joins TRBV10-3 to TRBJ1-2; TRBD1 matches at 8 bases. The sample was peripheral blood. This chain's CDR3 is CANTGGNGYTF. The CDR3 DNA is TGTGCCAACACAGGGGGGAATGGCTACACCTTC.